Below, 32 T cell receptor beta chains from the same sample are listed, as sequenced in a study of blood T cell repertoires in COVID-19. Clones were read by immunoSEQ multiplex PCR, and TCRdb kept only the in-frame ones, dropping some. The repertoire has 150,000 to 200,000 clones, 75% to 85% of them found once; the top ten carry around 6%. The sequencing sample was made of PBMCs or T cells enriched from blood (not recorded which). All receptors come from a man in his forties who had recovered from COVID-19.

The DNA for the CDR3 is TGTGCCAGCAGCGTAGGGTCAGTCACAGATACGCAGTATTTT. This translates into CASSVGSVTDTQYF. The J gene is TRBJ2-3, the V gene TRBV9, with D unclear. There are 14 residues in the CDR3. Per germline, CDR1 SGDLS and CDR2 YYNGEE. V dropped 0 bases and J dropped 2 bases, with 7 bases sitting between them.

The chain joins TRBV5-1 to TRBJ1-5; 9 bases are shared with TRBD1. Germline V gene data show CDR1 as SGHRS and CDR2 as YFSETQ. V lost 0 bases, J lost 6 bases, and 1 base stayed unmatched. The CDR3 covers 14 residues. This CDR3 reads CASSLGTGAQPQHF. CDR3 nucleotides: TGCGCCAGCAGCTTGGGGACAGGGGCTCAGCCCCAGCATTTT.

The V and J genes are TRBV7-9 and TRBJ1-1, with a tentative D call TRBD1 (6 bases). The V and J ends lost 7 bases and 2 bases respectively, with 11 bases between them. The CDR3 is made up of 13 amino acids. Germline-derived CDR1 and CDR2 are SEHNR and FQNEAQ (reference sequence). CDR3 bases: TGTGCCAGCAAGAGGACAGCCAACACTGAAGCTTTCTTT. It specifies CASKRTANTEAFF.

The chain joins TRBV7-9 to TRBJ2-1; TRBD2 agrees at 10 bases. V lost 5 bases to trimming and J lost 9 bases; unmatched junction nucleotides: 10. CDR1 is SEHNR, CDR2 FQNEAQ, per germline (reference sequence). The CDR3 extends over 15 amino acids. CDR3 in amino acids: CASSPLSGGGGEQFF. The CDR3 DNA sequence: TGTGCCAGCAGCCCCCTAAGCGGGGGGGGAGGTGAGCAGTTCTTC.

This clone was seen once. J is TRBJ2-1 and V is TRBV11-3; D may be TRBD1 (6 bases). The V and J ends lost 5 bases and 10 bases respectively, with 12 bases between them. CDR1 and CDR2 from the germline V gene are SGHNT and YENEEA. The CDR3 consists of 12 residues. For the CDR3, the DNA is TGTGCCAGCAGCCAAGGGACAAAAGAGCAGTTCTTC. It is translated as CASSQGTKEQFF.

This clone was picked up one time. The chain employs TRBV3-1 (or the pseudogene TRBV3-2) and TRBJ2-3; TRBD2 aligns across 10 bases. The CDR3 is made up of 16 amino acids. Germline assignment: CDR1 LGHDT and CDR2 YNNKEL (reference sequence). With 5 bases clipped from V and 2 bases from J, the junction kept 7 bases outside the gene matches. CDR3 residues: CASSYVAGGLTDTQYF. The DNA of the CDR3 is TGTGCCAGCAGCTACGTAGCGGGGGGCCTCACAGATACGCAGTATTTT.

The CDR3 bases are TGTGCCAGCAGCTTAGAAGGGCGGGGGACTAGCGGGGAGACCCAGTACTTC. Amino acids: CASSLEGRGTSGETQYF. V and J are TRBV11-2 and TRBJ2-5, with TRBD2 matching over 12 bases. V dropped 0 bases and J dropped 5; count of bases not matched to a gene: 7. This CDR3 comprises 17 residues. The germline V gene has CDR1 SGHAT and CDR2 FQNNGV.

The V and J genes are TRBV6-6 and TRBJ1-4; weak D call: TRBD1 (6 bases). There are 13 residues in the CDR3. The germline V gene encodes CDR1 MNHNY and CDR2 SVGAGI (reference sequence). The germline V and J ends were trimmed by 5 bases and 8 bases, with 12 bases remaining between them. Here the CDR3 reads CASSTGTREKLFF. For the CDR3, the DNA is TGTGCCAGCAGTACCGGGACACGCGAAAAACTGTTTTTT.

The chain is built from TRBV12-5 and TRBJ2-3; unclear D gene. Germline-derived CDR1 and CDR2 are LGHNT and FRNRAP. V lost 1 base and J lost 6, with 11 bases in between. The CDR3 totals 14 residues. Here the CDR3 DNA reads TGTGCTAGTGGTTTGGACTCTATCCTGGATACGCAGTATTTT. It codes for CASGLDSILDTQYF.

The rearrangement links TRBV7-3 to TRBJ1-2, with D perhaps TRBD1 (5 bases). This CDR3 has 15 amino acids. Trimming removed 0 bases from V and 8 bases from J, with 16 bases in between. In germline, CDR1 is SGHTA, CDR2 FQGTGA. DNA of the CDR3: TGTGCCAGCAGCTTAACGGGACTCACGGGACCCGGCTACACCTTC. Protein sequence: CASSLTGLTGPGYTF.

This rearrangement joins TRBV4-1 to TRBJ2-7; a weak D match, TRBD1 (5 bases). The V gene's germline CDR1 is MGHRA and CDR2 YSYEKL. This CDR3 is 14 amino acids long. Between the trimmed V and J ends, which lost 5 bases and 5 bases, there was a span of 16 bases. The CDR3 here is CASSEAQGSHEQYF. CDR3 DNA sequence: TGCGCCAGCAGCGAGGCGCAGGGTTCCCACGAGCAGTACTTC.

The V call is TRBV30, the J call TRBJ1-5, with 7 nucleotides matching TRBD1. Germline V gene lookup returns CDR1 GTSNPN and CDR2 SVGIG (reference sequence). The CDR3 is made up of 15 amino acids. With 4 bases clipped from V and 5 bases from J, the junction kept 11 bases outside the gene matches. The CDR3 DNA reads as TGTGCCTGGACCCCGGAGGGGGCTCGGGATCAGCCCCAGCATTTT. This sequence encodes CAWTPEGARDQPQHF.

This clone was counted once. V gene TRBV7-8 combines with J gene TRBJ1-5; 7 nucleotides align to TRBD1. V lost 0 bases, J lost 4 bases, and 0 bases stayed unmatched. Germline assignment: CDR1 SGHVS and CDR2 FQNEAQ. The CDR3 is 14 residues long. As DNA, the CDR3 is TGTGCCAGCAGCTTAGCGACAGGGAATCAGCCCCAGCATTTT. Translating gives CASSLATGNQPQHF.

This chain connects TRBV5-4 to TRBJ2-6; 7 bases fit TRBD1. The CDR3 has 20 amino acids. V shed 3 bases and J 0 bases; nucleotides not matched to a gene: 15. Germline lookup yields CDR1 SGHNT and CDR2 YYREEE (reference sequence). In DNA, the CDR3 is TGTGCCAGCAGCTCCATAACCGGGACAGCTTCAAACTCTGGGGCCAACGTCCTGACTTTC. This codes for CASSSITGTASNSGANVLTF. Together with reference TRBV5-4 and TRBJ2-6, the CDR3 gives the full variable domain: ETGVTQSPTHLIKTRGQQVTLRCSSQSGHNTVSWYQQALGQGPQFIFQYYREEENGRGNFPPRFSGLQFPNYSSELNVNALELDDSALYLCASSSITGTASNSGANVLTFGAGSRLTVL.

This chain links TRBV2 with TRBJ1-4; D is ambiguous. This CDR3 has 15 amino acids. Germline V lookup: CDR1 SNHLY, CDR2 FYNNEI. Trimming removed 3 bases at V and 5 bases at J, with 13 bases between. The CDR3 loop is CASSDGRRINEKLFF. CDR3 nucleotide sequence: TGTGCCAGCAGTGACGGGAGGCGGATCAATGAAAAACTGTTTTTT. The entire variable domain, with the rest obtained from reference TRBV2 and TRBJ1-4, is as follows: EPEVTQTPSHQVTQMGQEVILRCVPISNHLYFYWYRQILGQKVEFLVSFYNNEISEKSEIFDDQFSVERPDGSNFTLKIRSTKLEDSAMYFCASSDGRRINEKLFFGSGTQLSVL.

V and J are TRBV10-3 and TRBJ2-3, with D unclear. Trimming took off 4 bases at V and 5 bases at J, with 4 bases between the two ends. CDR3 size: 11 residues. Germline V gene data show CDR1 as ENHRY and CDR2 as SYGVKD. The CDR3 nucleotides read TGTGCCATCAGTGTACTAGATACGCAGTATTTT. It translates to CAISVLDTQYF.

The rearrangement links TRBV19 to TRBJ2-1, with no clear D. V was clipped by 5 bases and J by 2 bases, with 10 bases between them. The CDR3 spans 14 residues. CDR1 LNHDA and CDR2 SQIVND come from the germline V gene (reference sequence). The DNA of the CDR3 is TGTGCCAGTAGTGAGCTTGCCGCCTACAATGAGCAGTTCTTC. Its translation is CASSELAAYNEQFF.

The chain joins TRBV18 to TRBJ1-4, with D possibly TRBD1 on 5 matching bases. The CDR3 runs to 17 residues. Germline V gene lookup returns CDR1 KGHSH and CDR2 LQKENI. V was clipped by 3 bases and J by 0 bases, with 14 bases between them. The CDR3 region is CASSPTTGGATNEKLFF. The CDR3 nucleotides read TGTGCCAGCTCACCTACAACCGGAGGGGCAACTAATGAAAAACTGTTTTTT.

The chain couples TRBV5-6 to TRBJ2-1, with a possible D match to TRBD2 (5 bases). The CDR3 covers 13 residues. The V end was cut by 4 bases, the J end by 8 bases, with 13 bases between. The germline V gene encodes CDR1 SGHDT and CDR2 YYEEEE. The CDR3 DNA is TGTGCCAGCAGCCCTGGGTCGGGGTATGAGCAGTTCTTC. This sequence encodes CASSPGSGYEQFF. The variable domain in full, with the rest retrieved from reference TRBV5-6 and TRBJ2-1, is DAGVTQSPTHLIKTRGQQVTLRCSPKSGHDTVSWYQQALGQGPQFIFQYYEEEERQRGNFPDRFSGHQFPNYSSELNVNALLLGDSALYLCASSPGSGYEQFFGPGTRLTVL.

This clone was observed a single time. This chain connects TRBV5-4 to TRBJ1-6; no clear D gene. The CDR3 extends over 14 amino acids. Looked up from germline, CDR1 is SGHNT and CDR2 is YYREEE (reference sequence). V was clipped by 7 bases and J by 10 bases, with 18 bases between them. CDR3 DNA sequence: TGTGCCAGCCCGGAACTGGGGAGGAACTCACCCCTCCACTTT. Residues: CASPELGRNSPLHF.

The chain couples TRBV7-9 to TRBJ1-2; D call uncertain. Germline V gene sequence: CDR1 SEHNR, CDR2 FQNEAQ (reference sequence). The V gene lost 6 bases and the J gene lost 5 bases, with 13 bases spanning the gap. The CDR3 spans 13 residues. CDR3: CASSPPERYGYTF. CDR3 in DNA: TGTGCCAGCAGTCCGCCGGAGCGATATGGCTACACCTTC.

The chain employs TRBV11-2 and TRBJ1-1; the D gene is possibly TRBD1 (6 bases). Trimming removed 0 bases at V and 1 base at J, with 6 bases between. Germline values: CDR1 SGHAT, CDR2 FQNNGV. The CDR3 sequence is 14 residues long. CDR3 nucleotides: TGTGCCAGCAGCTTAGAGACAGGGAACACTGAAGCTTTCTTT. This gives the protein CASSLETGNTEAFF.

The CDR3 region is CASSFLMTVNETQYF. The CDR3 DNA reads TGTGCCAGCAGCTTCCTTATGACAGTGAACGAGACCCAGTACTTC. The chain recombines TRBV12-1 with TRBJ2-5; the D call in the table, TRBD1, was not verified against the DNA. TRBV12-1 is a pseudogene. The CDR3 has 15 amino acids.

This chain joins TRBV30 and TRBJ2-3; D perhaps matches TRBD2 (5 bases). The V gene's germline CDR1 is GTSNPN and CDR2 SVGIG (reference sequence). Trimming shortened V by 4 bases and J by 4 bases, and 15 bases separated the two germline ends. The CDR3 length is 14 residues. DNA for the CDR3: TGTGCCTGGAATCAGAGCGCGGGCGCAGATACGCAGTATTTT. This codes for CAWNQSAGADTQYF.

This clone was recorded a few times. The gene calls are TRBV18 and TRBJ2-7; 9 positions match TRBD2. Trimming took 1 base from V and 2 from J; bases not matched to a gene: 3. There are 15 residues in the CDR3. Germline V gene data show CDR1 as KGHSH and CDR2 as LQKENI. The CDR3 region is CASSPLAGGAYEQYF. The CDR3 DNA reads TGTGCCAGCTCACCACTGGCGGGAGGGGCCTACGAGCAGTACTTC.

This clone has a single count. This chain links TRBV6-5 with TRBJ1-4; 7 nucleotides agree with TRBD1. CDR1 is MNHEY, CDR2 SVGAGI, per germline. The V and J ends lost 8 bases and 8 bases, in that order; junction bases with no gene match: 5. This CDR3 is 12 amino acids long. This CDR3 reads CASARGREKLFF. The CDR3 nucleotides are TGTGCCAGCGCCAGGGGGAGAGAAAAACTGTTTTTT.

J is TRBJ2-2 and V is TRBV9; D is perhaps TRBD1 (5 bases). The germline CDR1 and CDR2 sequences are SGDLS and YYNGEE. This CDR3 is 15 amino acids long. V lost 0 bases and J lost 7, with 13 bases in between. The CDR3 region is CASSVGQGLGGELFF. The CDR3 DNA reads TGTGCCAGCAGCGTAGGTCAGGGATTAGGCGGGGAGCTGTTTTTT.

The chain joins TRBV6-1 to TRBJ1-5, with a possible D match to TRBD1 (5 bases). Germline V gives CDR1 MNHNS, CDR2 SASEGT. The CDR3 contains 17 residues. The V gene lost 3 bases and the J gene lost 5 bases, with 20 bases spanning the gap. CDR3 residues: CASSEWVGGTWDQPQHF. The CDR3 DNA sequence: TGTGCCAGCAGTGAGTGGGTCGGGGGAACGTGGGATCAGCCCCAGCATTTT.

This clone was counted once. As DNA, the CDR3 is TGCGCCAGCAGCGCCGGGACTCTGGACGGGCGAGAGACCCAGTACTTC. Encoded protein: CASSAGTLDGRETQYF. V is TRBV5-1 and J is TRBJ2-5, with D maybe TRBD2 (6 bases). The V gene lost 4 bases and the J gene lost 4 bases, with 20 bases spanning the gap. CDR3 size: 16 residues. CDR1 and CDR2 from the germline V gene are SGHRS and YFSETQ.

This clone has at least ten counts. This sequence joins TRBV2 and TRBJ1-1; D might be TRBD1 (6 bases). Germline V gene lookup returns CDR1 SNHLY and CDR2 FYNNEI. Between the trimmed V and J ends, which lost 8 bases and 0 bases, there was a span of 16 bases. This CDR3 has 15 amino acids. CDR3 nucleotide sequence: TGTGCCAGCTCAAGGGTCCAGGGGTTGAACACTGAAGCTTTCTTT. This gives the protein CASSRVQGLNTEAFF. Combining the CDR3 with reference TRBV2 and TRBJ1-1 gives the whole variable domain EPEVTQTPSHQVTQMGQEVILRCVPISNHLYFYWYRQILGQKVEFLVSFYNNEISEKSEIFDDQFSVERPDGSNFTLKIRSTKLEDSAMYFCASSRVQGLNTEAFFGQGTRLTVV.

The CDR3 nucleotides are TGTGCCAGCAGTTCGCCGGGGAGGACCCAGTACTTC. This codes for CASSSPGRTQYF. The chain carries TRBV12-3 or TRBV12-4 and TRBJ2-5; a weak D match, TRBD2 (5 bases). This CDR3 has 12 residues. V gave up 4 bases and J gave up 7 bases, with 10 bases separating them.

The rearrangement links TRBV11-3 to TRBJ1-6; D unresolved. V shed 1 base and J shed 8 bases, with 6 bases lying between them. The CDR3 extends over 13 amino acids. Per the germline V gene, CDR1 is SGHNT and CDR2 is YENEEA. The CDR3 DNA sequence: TGTGCCAGCAGCTTAGGCCCGGATTCACCCCTCCACTTT. Its protein is CASSLGPDSPLHF.